This T cell receptor beta chain appears in the sequencing data of a study of blood T cell repertoires in COVID-19. Looking at the study overall: Whether acute or convalescent, the COVID-19 samples came from the United States, Italy and Spain.

The junction had 14 bases not matched to a gene; V was cut back by 5 bases and J by 2 bases. Germline-derived CDR1 and CDR2 are MNHEY and SMNVEV (reference sequence). The CDR3 spans 18 residues. Original processing notes: Amplification with reference gene primers provided the estimates of nucleated cell counts. Method: immunoSEQ multiplex PCR; TCRdb's copy keeps in-frame clones and lacks some. V, J and clone size derive from that table, while D and trimming were established from the DNA sequence. The sample holds 250,000 to 300,000 clones; roughly nine tenths are singletons and the top ten take roughly 2.3%.

The clonotype was recovered from a young woman with COVID-19, enrolled during active disease. Specimen: peripheral blood. The V gene is TRBV27, the J gene TRBJ2-2, with TRBD1 identical over 7 bases. CDR3 nucleotides: TGTGCCAGCAGTCCCGCCCGGACAGGCAAACTTAACACCGGGGAGCTGTTTTTT. Its translation is CASSPARTGKLNTGELFF.